Listed below are T cell receptor beta chains from one sample, sequenced in a study of blood T cell repertoires in COVID-19. Repertoires were generated with immunoSEQ multiplex PCR, while TCRdb's copy carries only in-frame clones and drops some. The repertoire consists of 28,000 or so clones, with approximately 86% occurring once and the leading ten covering roughly a quarter. Sequenced sample: peripheral blood. Receptor source: a human donor in a cohort sampled during active COVID-19. Both conserved end residues are trimmed from each CDR3. Fields, in order: J gene, clone size, V gene, CDR3 protein. Not all rows give a size; the values are once, few, many and, for expanded clones, a class.

j_call: TRBJ1-2; clone_size: .; v_call: TRBV5-1; cdr3_aa: ASSLVLPDGYT
j_call: TRBJ2-7; clone_size: .; v_call: TRBV11-3; cdr3_aa: ASSLAQGETYEQY
j_call: TRBJ2-1; clone_size: .; v_call: TRBV7-3; cdr3_aa: ASSDAALAGGYNEQF
j_call: TRBJ2-7; clone_size: .; v_call: TRBV2; cdr3_aa: ASSNSGVSYEQY
j_call: TRBJ2-7; clone_size: .; v_call: TRBV7-8; cdr3_aa: ASSPRPSGLYEQY
j_call: TRBJ1-1; clone_size: .; v_call: TRBV10-2; cdr3_aa: ASTAASYTEAF
j_call: TRBJ1-1; clone_size: .; v_call: TRBV6-5; cdr3_aa: ASSMDSLNTEAF
j_call: TRBJ2-3; clone_size: .; v_call: TRBV5-5; cdr3_aa: ASSHPSGGPDTQY
j_call: TRBJ1-2; clone_size: .; v_call: TRBV6-5; cdr3_aa: ASSTLRQGNYGYT
j_call: TRBJ2-3; clone_size: .; v_call: TRBV19; cdr3_aa: ASSMGRGTDTQY
j_call: TRBJ2-7; clone_size: .; v_call: TRBV6-1; cdr3_aa: ASSEAYDSFYEQY
j_call: TRBJ2-7; clone_size: .; v_call: TRBV11-2; cdr3_aa: ASSPIPYEQY
j_call: TRBJ2-3; clone_size: .; v_call: TRBV5-4; cdr3_aa: ASSRQGGRTDTQY
j_call: TRBJ2-3; clone_size: .; v_call: TRBV11-2; cdr3_aa: ASSQQGFSTDTQY
j_call: TRBJ1-1; clone_size: .; v_call: TRBV7-6; cdr3_aa: ASRPITGGRSTEAF
j_call: TRBJ1-2; clone_size: .; v_call: TRBV4-1; cdr3_aa: ASSQFYRDRIIYGYT
j_call: TRBJ2-7; clone_size: .; v_call: TRBV4-2; cdr3_aa: ASSQDRGGYEQY
j_call: TRBJ2-7; clone_size: .; v_call: TRBV7-2; cdr3_aa: ASSSMAGAYEQY
j_call: TRBJ2-1; clone_size: .; v_call: TRBV30; cdr3_aa: AWSKGLSYNEQF
j_call: TRBJ1-5; clone_size: .; v_call: TRBV30; cdr3_aa: AWSLYSNQPQH
j_call: TRBJ2-3; clone_size: .; v_call: TRBV5-1; cdr3_aa: ASSLWRGANAGITDTQY
j_call: TRBJ1-2; clone_size: .; v_call: TRBV30; cdr3_aa: AWTPGGYGYT
j_call: TRBJ2-7; clone_size: .; v_call: TRBV5-6; cdr3_aa: ASSLVEGAGEQY
j_call: TRBJ2-7; clone_size: .; v_call: TRBV5-6; cdr3_aa: ASSLPGLATYEQY
j_call: TRBJ2-5; clone_size: .; v_call: TRBV3-1/TRBV3-2; cdr3_aa: ASSSSRGPQETQY
j_call: TRBJ1-1; clone_size: few; v_call: TRBV10-3; cdr3_aa: AISPSGGHTEAF
j_call: TRBJ1-1; clone_size: .; v_call: TRBV2; cdr3_aa: ASGGLTNTEAF
j_call: TRBJ2-1; clone_size: .; v_call: TRBV5-1; cdr3_aa: ASSLVVGGNYNEQF
j_call: TRBJ1-4; clone_size: .; v_call: TRBV11-2; cdr3_aa: ASSSWRGGGEKLF
j_call: TRBJ1-5; clone_size: .; v_call: TRBV6-5; cdr3_aa: ASILNRGLQPQH
j_call: TRBJ1-1; clone_size: .; v_call: TRBV19; cdr3_aa: ASSPGTYGTSGAF